What follows are 8 T cell receptor beta chains derived from one specimen sequenced in a study of blood T cell repertoires in COVID-19. Assay: immunoSEQ multiplex PCR; the TCRdb copy retains only in-frame clones and omits some. The top ten clones hold 3% to 4.5% of a sample with 360,000 or so clones, over 85% of them seen once. The sample was peripheral blood. Receptor source: a woman in her sixties with COVID-19, enrolled during active disease.

The chain carries TRBV5-1 and TRBJ2-1; no clear D gene. The CDR3 is made up of 15 amino acids. The germline gives CDR1 SGHRS, CDR2 YFSETQ. The germline V and J ends were trimmed by 0 bases and 5 bases, with 12 bases remaining between them. In DNA, the CDR3 is TGCGCCAGCAGCTTGGTGGTCTCAGGCAACAATGAGCAGTTCTTC. It is translated as CASSLVVSGNNEQFF.

At least ten counts were recorded for this clone. V gene TRBV11-2 combines with J gene TRBJ1-2, with 7 bases aligning to TRBD1. The V gene's germline CDR1 is SGHAT and CDR2 FQNNGV. This CDR3 has 13 residues. The trim removed 5 bases at V and 3 bases at J, leaving 3 bases unmatched. CDR3 sequence reads: CASSPTGDYGYTF. The CDR3 nucleotides read TGTGCCAGCAGCCCTACAGGGGACTATGGCTACACCTTC.

This clone has only a few counts. J is TRBJ1-1 and V is TRBV6-5; D unresolved. CDR1 MNHEY and CDR2 SVGAGI come from the germline V gene. The length of the CDR3 is 14 residues. Deletions cut 0 bases from V and 0 bases from J, with 5 bases between. The CDR3 is CASSYSQMNTEAFF. CDR3 nucleotides: TGTGCCAGCAGTTACTCACAGATGAACACTGAAGCTTTCTTT.

The table lists this clone with a few counts. The J gene is TRBJ1-5, the V gene TRBV5-1, with 7 bases fitting TRBD1. Germline values: CDR1 SGHRS, CDR2 YFSETQ. The CDR3 is made up of 16 amino acids. The ends lost 0 bases at V and 3 bases at J; junction bases unmatched: 6. In nucleotides, the CDR3 is TGCGCCAGCAGCTTGGTCCCGGGACAGAACAATCAGCCCCAGCATTTT. Its protein is CASSLVPGQNNQPQHF.

V and J are TRBV27 and TRBJ1-1, with D maybe TRBD1 (5 bases). The germline V gene has CDR1 MNHEY and CDR2 SMNVEV (reference sequence). With 4 bases removed from V and 0 bases from J, the gap between germline ends came to 12 bases. This CDR3 comprises 15 residues. Here the CDR3 reads CASSSPAGMNTEAFF. The CDR3 nucleotides are TGTGCCAGCAGTTCCCCCGCAGGGATGAACACTGAAGCTTTCTTT.

The chain employs TRBV2 and TRBJ1-4, with 7 bases matching TRBD1. This CDR3 region has 14 residues. Per germline, CDR1 SNHLY and CDR2 FYNNEI. V lost 4 bases and J lost 8; bases outside the gene matches: 7. The CDR3 spells CASSVTGPGEKLFF. DNA for the CDR3: TGTGCCAGCAGTGTGACAGGGCCGGGGGAAAAACTGTTTTTT.

The chain uses TRBV3-1 (or the pseudogene TRBV3-2) and TRBJ1-5; D is perhaps TRBD1 (6 bases). Germline CDR1 LGHDT, CDR2 YNNKEL (reference sequence). This CDR3 region has 16 residues. The V and J ends lost 2 bases and 3 bases respectively, with 14 bases between them. In nucleotides, the CDR3 is TGTGCCAGCAGCCAAAACCTCGGGACACTCAATCAGCCCCAGCATTTT. Protein: CASSQNLGTLNQPQHF.

V and J are TRBV15 and TRBJ1-2, with D perhaps matching TRBD1 (6 bases). Deletions cut 3 bases from V and 4 bases from J, with 21 bases between. The CDR3 runs to 17 residues. Germline assignment: CDR1 LNHNV and CDR2 YYDKDF (reference sequence). CDR3 sequence reads: CATSSWGGTPDGYGYTF. CDR3 nucleotides: TGTGCCACCAGCAGTTGGGGTGGGACACCCGATGGCTATGGCTACACCTTC.